This TCR beta chain comes out of a study of graft-versus-host responses after intestinal transplantation. Findings of the study overall: Investigators detected GvH clones in recipient marrow, with some emerging earlier in ileum or blood.

The protocol was immunoSEQ multiplex PCR, while the TCRdb copy is restricted to in-frame clones and leaves out a portion. The sample holds approximately 88,000 clones, approximately 87% seen once. V was clipped by 5 bases and J by 2 bases; unmatched bases: 4. The CDR3 totals 14 residues. Per the germline V gene, CDR1 is SGHTA and CDR2 is FQGNSA. Note on this clone: What it binds is unknown.

Source: unstimulated CD4+ T cells sorted from spleen or lymph node cells, taken before intestinal transplant. The source is a human donor who received an intestinal transplant. This sequence joins TRBV7-2 and TRBJ2-5, with 8 bases matching TRBD1. This CDR3 is CASSRTGQQETQYF. In nucleotides, the CDR3 is TGTGCCAGCAGCCGGACAGGGCAACAAGAGACCCAGTACTTC.